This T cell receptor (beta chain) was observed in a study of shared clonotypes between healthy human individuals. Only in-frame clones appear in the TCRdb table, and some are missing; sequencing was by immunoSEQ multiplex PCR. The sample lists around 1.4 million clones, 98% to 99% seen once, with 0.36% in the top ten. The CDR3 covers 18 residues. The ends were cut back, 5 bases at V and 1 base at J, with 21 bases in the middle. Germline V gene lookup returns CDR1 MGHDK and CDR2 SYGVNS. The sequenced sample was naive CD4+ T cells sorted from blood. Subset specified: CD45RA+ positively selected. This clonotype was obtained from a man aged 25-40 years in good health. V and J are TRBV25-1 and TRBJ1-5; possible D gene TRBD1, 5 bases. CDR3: CASSNPLGGDRSNQPQHF. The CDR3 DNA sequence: TGTGCCAGCAGTAACCCCTTGGGGGGGGATAGGAGCAATCAGCCCCAGCATTTT.